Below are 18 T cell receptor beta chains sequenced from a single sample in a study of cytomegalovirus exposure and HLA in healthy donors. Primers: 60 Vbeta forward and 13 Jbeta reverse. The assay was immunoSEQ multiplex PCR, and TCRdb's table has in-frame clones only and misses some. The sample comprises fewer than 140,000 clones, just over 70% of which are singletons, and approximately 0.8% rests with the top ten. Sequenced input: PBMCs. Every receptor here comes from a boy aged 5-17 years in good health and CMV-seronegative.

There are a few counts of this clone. This chain's CDR3 is CASRGLADEQYF. For the CDR3, the DNA is TGCGCCAGCAGAGGACTAGCGGACGAGCAGTACTTC. The V gene is TRBV10-2, the J gene TRBJ2-7, with 10 nucleotides matching TRBD2. V dropped 6 bases and J dropped 5; count of bases not matched to a gene: 1. CDR3 length: 12 amino acids. The germline CDR1 and CDR2 sequences are WSHSY and SAAADI.

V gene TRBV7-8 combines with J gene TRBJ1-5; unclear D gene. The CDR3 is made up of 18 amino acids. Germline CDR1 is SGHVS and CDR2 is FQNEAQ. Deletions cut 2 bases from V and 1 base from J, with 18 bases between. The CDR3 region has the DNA TGTGCCAGCAGCTTATCGAAGGGAGCCCTTTGGAGCAATCAGCCCCAGCATTTT. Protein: CASSLSKGALWSNQPQHF.

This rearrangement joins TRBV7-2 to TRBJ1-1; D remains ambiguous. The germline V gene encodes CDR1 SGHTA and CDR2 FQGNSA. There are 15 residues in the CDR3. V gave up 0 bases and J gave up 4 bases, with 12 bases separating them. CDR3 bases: TGTGCCAGCAGCTTAGCCGGTCTCCTTGTCACTGAAGCTTTCTTT. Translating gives CASSLAGLLVTEAFF.

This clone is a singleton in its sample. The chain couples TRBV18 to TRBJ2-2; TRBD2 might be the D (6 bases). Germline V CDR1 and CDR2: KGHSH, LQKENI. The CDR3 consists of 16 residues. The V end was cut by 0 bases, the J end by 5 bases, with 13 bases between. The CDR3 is CASSPPSLAPTGELFF. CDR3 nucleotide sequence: TGTGCCAGCTCACCACCGAGCCTAGCGCCAACCGGGGAGCTGTTTTTT.

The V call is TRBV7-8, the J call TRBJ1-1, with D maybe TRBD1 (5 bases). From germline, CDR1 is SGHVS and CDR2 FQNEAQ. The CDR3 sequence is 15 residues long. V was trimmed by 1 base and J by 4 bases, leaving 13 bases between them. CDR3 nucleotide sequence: TGTGCCAGCAGCTTAGTGGGGCAGGGATTCACTGAAGCTTTCTTT. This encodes CASSLVGQGFTEAFF.

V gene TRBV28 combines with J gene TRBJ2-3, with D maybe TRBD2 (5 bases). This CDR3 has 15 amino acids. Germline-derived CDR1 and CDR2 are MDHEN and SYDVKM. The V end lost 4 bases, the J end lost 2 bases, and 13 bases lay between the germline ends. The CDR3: CASSSPGLLTDTQYF. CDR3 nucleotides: TGTGCCAGCAGTTCACCGGGATTACTCACAGATACGCAGTATTTT.

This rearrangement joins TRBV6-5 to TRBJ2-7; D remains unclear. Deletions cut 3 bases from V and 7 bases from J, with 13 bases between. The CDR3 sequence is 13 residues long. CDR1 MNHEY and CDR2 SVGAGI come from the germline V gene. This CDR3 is CASSYRSRDEQYF. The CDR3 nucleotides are TGTGCCAGCAGTTATCGGTCTCGTGATGAGCAGTACTTC.

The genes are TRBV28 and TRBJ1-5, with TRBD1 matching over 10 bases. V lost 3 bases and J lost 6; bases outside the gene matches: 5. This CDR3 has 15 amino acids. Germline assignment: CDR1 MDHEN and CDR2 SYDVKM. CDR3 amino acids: CASSFRDRGFQPQHF. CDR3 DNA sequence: TGTGCCAGCAGTTTCAGGGACAGGGGCTTTCAGCCCCAGCATTTT.

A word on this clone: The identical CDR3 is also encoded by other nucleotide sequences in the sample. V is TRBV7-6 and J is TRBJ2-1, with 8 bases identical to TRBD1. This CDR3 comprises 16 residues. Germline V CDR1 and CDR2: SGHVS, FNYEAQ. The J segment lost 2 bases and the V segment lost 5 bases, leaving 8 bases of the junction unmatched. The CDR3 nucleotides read TGTGCCAGCAGCAGACGGCAGGGGGCTACCTACAATGAGCAGTTCTTC. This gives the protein CASSRRQGATYNEQFF.

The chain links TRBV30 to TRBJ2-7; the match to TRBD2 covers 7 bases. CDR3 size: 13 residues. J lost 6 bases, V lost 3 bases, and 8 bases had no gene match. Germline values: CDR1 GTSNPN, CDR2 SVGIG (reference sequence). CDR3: CAWSLRGGAEQYF. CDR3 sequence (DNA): TGTGCCTGGAGCCTACGGGGAGGGGCCGAGCAGTACTTC.

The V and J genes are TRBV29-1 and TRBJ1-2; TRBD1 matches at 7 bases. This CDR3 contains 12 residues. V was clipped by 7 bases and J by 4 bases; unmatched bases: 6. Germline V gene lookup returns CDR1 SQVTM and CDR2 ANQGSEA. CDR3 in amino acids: CSAGQAAYGYTF. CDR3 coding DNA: TGCAGCGCCGGACAGGCCGCCTATGGCTACACCTTC.

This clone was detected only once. Written as DNA, the CDR3 is TGTGCCAGCAGCTTCATCAGCGAGCAGTACTTC. It codes for CASSFISEQYF. The chain carries TRBV11-2 and TRBJ2-7; D is ambiguous. Per the germline V gene, CDR1 is SGHAT and CDR2 is FQNNGV. Between the trimmed V and J ends, which lost 3 bases and 6 bases, there was a span of 6 bases. This CDR3 is 11 amino acids long.

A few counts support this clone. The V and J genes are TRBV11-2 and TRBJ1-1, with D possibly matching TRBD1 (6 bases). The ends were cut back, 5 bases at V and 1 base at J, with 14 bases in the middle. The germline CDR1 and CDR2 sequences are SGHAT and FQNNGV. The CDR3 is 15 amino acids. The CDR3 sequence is CASSPPGHKNTEAFF. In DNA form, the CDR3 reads TGTGCCAGCAGCCCTCCGGGACATAAGAACACTGAAGCTTTCTTT. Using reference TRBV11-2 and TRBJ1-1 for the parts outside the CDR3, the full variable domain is EAGVAQSPRYKIIEKRQSVAFWCNPISGHATLYWYQQILGQGPKLLIQFQNNGVVDDSQLPKDRFSAERLKGVDSTLKIQPAKLEDSAVYLCASSPPGHKNTEAFFGQGTRLTVV.

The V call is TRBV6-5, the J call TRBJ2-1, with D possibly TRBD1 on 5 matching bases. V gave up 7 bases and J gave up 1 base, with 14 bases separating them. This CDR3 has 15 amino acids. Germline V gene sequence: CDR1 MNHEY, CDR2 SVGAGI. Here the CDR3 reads CASKITRQSYNEQFF. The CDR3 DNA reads TGTGCCAGCAAGATTACCCGACAGTCCTACAATGAGCAGTTCTTC.

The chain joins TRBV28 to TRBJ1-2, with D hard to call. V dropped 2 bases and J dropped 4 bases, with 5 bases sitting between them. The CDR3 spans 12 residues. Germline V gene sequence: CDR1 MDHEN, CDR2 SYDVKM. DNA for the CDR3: TGTGCCAGCAGTTTAAATCTCTATGGCTACACCTTC. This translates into CASSLNLYGYTF.

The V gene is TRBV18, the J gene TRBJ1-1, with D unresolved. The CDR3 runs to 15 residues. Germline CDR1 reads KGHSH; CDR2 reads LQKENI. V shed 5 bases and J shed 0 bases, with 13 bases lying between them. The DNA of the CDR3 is TGTGCCAGCTCATGGAGCGGAGGGCTGAACACTGAAGCTTTCTTT. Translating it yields CASSWSGGLNTEAFF.

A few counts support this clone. This CDR3 is CASSGWSGGPEFF. CDR3 nucleotide sequence: TGTGCCAGCAGCGGCTGGAGCGGGGGCCCTGAGTTCTTC. The chain joins TRBV7-6 to TRBJ2-1; 8 bases fit TRBD2. J lost 14 bases, V lost 5 bases, and 11 bases had no gene match. CDR1 SGHVS and CDR2 FNYEAQ come from the germline V gene. The CDR3 totals 13 residues.

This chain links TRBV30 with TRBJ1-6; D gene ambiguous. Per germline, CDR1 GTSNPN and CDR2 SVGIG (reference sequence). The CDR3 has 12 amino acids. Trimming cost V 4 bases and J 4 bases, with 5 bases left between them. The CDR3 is CAWTEYNSPLHF. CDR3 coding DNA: TGTGCCTGGACCGAGTATAATTCACCCCTCCACTTT. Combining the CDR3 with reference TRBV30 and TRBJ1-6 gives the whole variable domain SQTIHQWPATLVQPVGSPLSLECTVEGTSNPNLYWYRQAAGRGLQLLFYSVGIGQISSEVPQNLSASRPQDRQFILSSKKLLLSDSGFYLCAWTEYNSPLHFGNGTRLTVT.